This T cell receptor (beta chain) stems from a study of cytomegalovirus exposure and HLA in healthy donors (dated by TCRdb to the late 2010s). A note on the overall study: An earlier analysis of roughly 500 of the donors reported over 250 Gb of sequence data and 95 million to 120 million unique TCR beta sequences obtained from some 200 million T cells. An early release covering roughly 600 HLA-typed donors comprised approximately 300 gigabases of sequencing data and tens of millions of unique TCR sequences. The genetic ancestry cluster associated with self-reported Caucasian donors included about 84% of the 300 to 400 genotyped donors. The aim of the study was to test whether cataloging public T cell receptors could identify signatures of past pathogen exposure. The study profiled the T cell repertoires of fewer than 850 subjects by immunosequencing and related them to cytomegalovirus serostatus. A separate validation cohort of roughly 110 different subjects was used in addition to the approximately 610-subject first cohort. High-throughput TCR immunosequencing, statistical association of individual TCRs with disease status, and machine learning were combined to predict cytomegalovirus infection status. To study patterns of TCR occurrence, a later analysis re-analyzed previously published TCR beta repertoires from around 700 donors and added high-resolution HLA genotyping. Rather than using new phenotypic data, the later analysis identified candidate immune exposures from TCR beta sequences and from how often those sequences occurred across donors. In an earlier analysis of 587 of the donors, high-throughput TCR beta sequencing was used to judge whether each TCR beta V gene segment behaved as functional or pseudogenic. Donor age, sex, ethnicity and CMV serostatus were compiled together with the repertoire data. A later genetic analysis took genome-wide SNP genotypes for about 55% of the 666 donors and used that subset as a discovery cohort. Every discovery cohort repertoire had been produced on one sequencing platform. Both class I and class II loci were covered by HLA typing, at four-digit resolution. The number of typed donors differed by locus: about 620-640 for A, B, C, DRB1 and DQB1; approximately 540 for DQA1; roughly 600 for DPA1; and some 450 for DPB1. A few DR-DQ haplotypes were treated as single units for association and clustering because of strong linkage in the cohort. On average, 235,054 unique TCR beta nucleotide sequences were sequenced per donor among fewer than 500 genotyped donors of the cohort, with 15% to 20% of those sequences being non-productive. Broad study findings and their caveats: In this cohort, only TCR beta chains were sequenced, and detectable features were limited by the absence of alpha or paired-chain data. A later analysis found that TCR association rates varied across HLA loci, with DRB1 alleles showing the most associated TCRs and HLA-C alleles the fewest. A group of highly shared sequence variants was considered likely to be a technical artifact of the sequencing pipeline. In a later analysis, more than 15,000 TCR beta sequences were associated with specific HLA alleles at a false discovery rate of 0.05. Over 15 rarely observed V segments, including chromosome 9 orphons, were excluded from the earlier analysis of approximately 500 of the donors because counts were too low. According to a later analysis, parvovirus B19, influenza, CMV and Epstein-Barr virus appeared linked to several top co-occurrence clusters. An association between a missense DCLRE1C variant and V-gene and J-gene trimming of TCR beta chains was found in a later genetic analysis and replicated in an independent cohort. Most CMV-associated TCR beta chains appeared to be HLA-restricted in a later analysis, and the HLA associations seemed to be driven largely by CMV exposure. In a later genetic analysis, fewer N-insertions in productive TCRs were reported among donors in an Asian-associated ancestry cluster than the 666-donor mean. Across donors, most TCR sequences were observed very rarely, whereas some public TCRs were present in many individuals. The presence/absence analyses assumed that sequencing depth was roughly uniform across donors, and that assumption may not be true. When HLA alleles, especially DR and DQ, strongly co-occurred, attributing TCR associations to individual alleles was difficult. A few of the identified cytomegalovirus-associated TCR beta chains were confirmed in vitro to be specific for cytomegalovirus antigens. Broadly in line with IMGT annotations, most TCR beta V segments showed up in productive rearrangements about 87% or about 30% of the time in an earlier analysis of several hundred of the donors. Because the 87-base-pair reads could not distinguish some IMGT-functional V segments, including TRBV6-2 and TRBV6-3, those segments were excluded. Linkage disequilibrium might explain the correlated functional status among segregating V segments, but an unknown experimental factor could not be ruled out. The authors suggested that the approach could potentially be generalized to other disease states and immunological phenotypes. A further reported finding was that TCR beta sequences accurately predicted the HLA-A and HLA-B alleles for most subjects in the first cohort. Because some donors lacked HLA typing at each locus, the association tests relied only on the typed subset. In a later analysis, HLA-associated TCR beta chains showed more clonal expansion and lower generation probabilities than non-associated chains that were equally common. For the cohort, immune exposure information was limited to CMV serostatus. In both the original and validation cohorts, the classifier was reported to diagnose cytomegalovirus status with high specificity and sensitivity. The study gave a list of roughly 150 TCR beta chains associated with cytomegalovirus.

Library generation was performed with the immunoSEQ multiplex PCR assay. For the multiplex PCR, a mixture combining 60 forward primers for TCR Vbeta segments and 13 reverse primers for TCR Jbeta segments was used. Amplification of the CDR3 region of rearranged TCR beta genes was performed with a multiplex PCR assay on genomic DNA. The Illumina HiSeq System was used to sequence the amplified TCR beta libraries as 87-base-pair reads. In the source study's methods: Across the 670 or so repertoires, a later analysis counted 78 million or so unique TCR beta chains, around 11 million of which were shared by at least two donors. A nearest-neighbor algorithm error-corrected the raw reads and collapsed the reads into unique sequences, merging closely related sequences to remove PCR and sequencing errors. To assign V, D and J gene segments, CDR3 sequences were aligned to IMGT reference sequences. For a sequence to be retained, a match of at least six nucleotides was required to both a V gene segment and a J gene segment. Rearrangements were classified as productive when the CDR3 lacked stop codons and remained in frame with V and J, and all other rearrangements were classified as non-productive. CDR3 was defined according to IMGT convention as the region running from the second conserved V-encoded cysteine to the conserved J-encoded phenylalanine. The earlier analysis of about 610 of the donors excluded any sequence lacking an unambiguous match to a single V gene segment. An earlier analysis of several hundred of the donors called V segments functional above 56.7% productive rearrangements and segregating when the between-donor standard deviation exceeded 5%. A statistical classification framework was developed to diagnose cytomegalovirus status using the catalog of TCR beta chain sequences. V and J gene assignment, in a later analysis, came from comparing TCR nucleotide sequences with IMGT/GENE-DB human TR gene sequences. Using the TCRdist pipeline, a later analysis assigned CDR3 sequences along with most-parsimonious VDJ recombination scenarios. A later analysis defined each TCR beta chain by its CDR3 amino acid sequence plus V-gene family, and excluded reads lacking a unique V-gene family. In a later analysis, 500 to 700 highly shared, low-generation-probability nucleotide sequences were removed to address suspected cross-contamination and a sequencing artifact. In a later analysis, a clonal expansion index was calculated for each public chain from normalized within-repertoire ranks of inferred template counts. In a later analysis, generation probabilities were computed with a VDJ recombination model fitted to out-of-frame rearrangements, and the resulting probabilities were checked against IGoR. In a later analysis, TCR-TCR, TCR-HLA and TCR-CMV co-occurrence was scored with hypergeometric tests, and a repertoire-size bias correction was applied to TCR pairs. False discovery rates were estimated in a later analysis by permuting HLA or CMV assignments 20 times. A later analysis grouped co-occurring TCRs with DBSCAN, adding TCRdist sequence similarity when clustering within HLA-allele-positive subsets. For co-occurrence clustering, repertoires with fewer than 30,000 or more than 120,000 public chains were excluded, along with four to six repertoires with anomalous nucleotide sharing. TCRdb re-hosts the immuneACCESS table, in-frame sequences only. Its copies lack some clones; in the studies checked, an unresolved V gene accounts for under half of them, and the cause for the rest is not known. Clone size and V and J calls were adopted from that table, with D and trimming inferred from the DNA. Across this sample there are just over 200,000 clones, with approximately 70% seen only once. The ten largest clonotypes hold about 3% of the sample.

The cohort was made up of 666 healthy bone marrow donors. At the time of sampling, every cohort member was nominally healthy, though immune exposures that went unrecorded were likely present. The donor was CMV seropositive and belonged to the group of 250 to 350 seropositive cohort members. Each donor provided a peripheral blood sample, and peripheral blood mononuclear cells were used for TCR beta sequencing. Genomic DNA extraction from the blood cell samples was performed with the Qiagen DNeasy Blood Extraction Kit. On this clone itself: This clone's antigen is unknown. Base qualities are not at hand, and no much larger clone is one base apart.

Germline trimming: 0 bases from V, 2 bases from J; junction bases outside gene matches: 1. Looking up the germline V gene (reference sequence) yields CDR1 SGHNT and CDR2 YYREEE. The CDR3 sequence holds 14 residues, the cysteine and phenylalanine included. Only the CDR3 DNA is retained, 42 bases long and in frame from the first base. This clonotype originated in a man aged 35 to 55 in good health and CMV-seropositive. What was sequenced was PBMCs. The rearrangement combines TRBV5-4 with TRBJ1-2; 7 of the junction bases match TRBD1. The base sequence is TGTGCCAGCAGCTTGGCCAGGGGGAACTATGGCTACACCTTC. This translates into CASSLARGNYGYTF.